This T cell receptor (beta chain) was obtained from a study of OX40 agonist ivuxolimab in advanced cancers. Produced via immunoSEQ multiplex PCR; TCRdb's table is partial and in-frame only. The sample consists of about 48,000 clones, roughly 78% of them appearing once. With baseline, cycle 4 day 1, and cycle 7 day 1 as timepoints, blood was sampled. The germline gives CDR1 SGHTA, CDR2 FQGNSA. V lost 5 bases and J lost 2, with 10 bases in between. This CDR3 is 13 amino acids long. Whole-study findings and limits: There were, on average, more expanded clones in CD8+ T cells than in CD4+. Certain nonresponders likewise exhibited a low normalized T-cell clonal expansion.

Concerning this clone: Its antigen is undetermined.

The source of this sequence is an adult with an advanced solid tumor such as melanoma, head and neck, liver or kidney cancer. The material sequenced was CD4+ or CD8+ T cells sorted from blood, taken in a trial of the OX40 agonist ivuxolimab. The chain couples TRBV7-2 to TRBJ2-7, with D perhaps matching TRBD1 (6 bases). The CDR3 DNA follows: TGTGCCAGCAGCCGACAGGAGACCTACGAGCAGTACTTC. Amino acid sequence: CASSRQETYEQYF.